The clone carrying this TCR beta chain has only a few counts. What it recognizes is unknown. This sample is drawn from a study of cytomegalovirus exposure and HLA in healthy donors. Study background: Unique TCR beta sequences numbering over 100 million came from about 179 million T cells in an earlier analysis. Overall study findings and caveats: TCR beta V segments were, for the most part, productive about 87% or about 30% of the time in an earlier analysis.

A multiplex PCR was run with 60 Vbeta primers and 13 Jbeta primers. Sequenced by immunoSEQ multiplex PCR; TCRdb stores in-frame clones only, minus some. The table includes some 120,000 clones, 81% detected once. The donors, nominally healthy at sampling, likely had unrecorded immune exposures. From germline, CDR1 is SNHLY and CDR2 FYNNEI. This CDR3 has 16 amino acids. The trim removed 0 bases at V and 2 bases at J, leaving 6 bases unmatched. The V gene is TRBV2, the J gene TRBJ1-2; 7 nucleotides line up with TRBD1. The material sequenced was PBMCs. The receptor was isolated from a young man in good health and CMV-seronegative. The CDR3 is CASSEAPKGANYGYTF. The CDR3 coding sequence is TGTGCCAGCAGTGAAGCGCCGAAGGGGGCGAACTATGGCTACACCTTC.